The present entry profiles one T cell receptor beta chain with its context. MiXCR was run by TCRdb on the 5' RACE reads, yielding one entry per CDR3 protein. The table lists under 300,000 distinct CDR3 sequences, approximately 6.7% of them singletons. These data come from a study of T cells after yellow fever vaccination. The CDR3 has 18 amino acids. V shed 4 bases and J 0 bases; nucleotides not matched to a gene: 9. Germline CDR1 reads SGHDN; CDR2 reads FVKESK. The sequence was collected from a man aged 25-40 years who received the YFV17D yellow fever vaccine. Specimen: CD4+ T cells sorted from PBMCs, collected on the day of the yellow fever booster vaccination. The rearrangement joins TRBV14 to TRBJ2-7; 13 bases fit TRBD2. Written as DNA, the CDR3 is TGTGCCAGCAGCCCCTTAAGGACTAGCGGGAGTCTCTCCTACGAGCAGTACTTC. Translation: CASSPLRTSGSLSYEQYF.